This TCR beta chain was observed in a study of CD8 T cells in ankylosing spondylitis. One entry per CDR3 protein, called by TCRdb with MiXCR from the 5' RACE reads. The sample shows more than 60,000 distinct CDR3 sequences, about 6.2% of them seen only once. CDR3 length: 14 residues. Germline V gene sequence: CDR1 LNHNV, CDR2 YYDKDF (reference sequence). Trimming stripped 1 base from V and 3 bases from J, with 7 bases between. This clonotype was seen many times. Its matching antigen is unknown. Findings and caveats of the study: The study identified a TCR beta motif of roughly eight highly homologous variants that appeared characteristic of ankylosing spondylitis blood. The disease-linked clones had a CD8+ phenotype and low blood frequencies.

V gene TRBV15 combines with J gene TRBJ2-1, with no clear D. The sample consisted of synovial fluid, either unsorted or a sorted T cell fraction (not recorded which). This TCR was recovered from a male donor with ankylosing spondylitis. CDR3 sequence: CATSRAPGYNEQFF. DNA for the CDR3: TGTGCCACCAGCAGAGCCCCGGGCTACAATGAGCAGTTCTTC.